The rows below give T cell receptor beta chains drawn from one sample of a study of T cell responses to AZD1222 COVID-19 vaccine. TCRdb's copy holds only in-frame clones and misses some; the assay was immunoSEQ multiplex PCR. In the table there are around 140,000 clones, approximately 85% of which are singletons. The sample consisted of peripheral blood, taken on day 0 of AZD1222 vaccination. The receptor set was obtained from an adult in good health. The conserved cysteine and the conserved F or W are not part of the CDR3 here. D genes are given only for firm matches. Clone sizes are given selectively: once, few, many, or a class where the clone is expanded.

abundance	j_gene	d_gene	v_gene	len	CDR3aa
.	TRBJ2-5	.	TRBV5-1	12	ASSPGEYQETQY
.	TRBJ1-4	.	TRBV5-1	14	ASSPTGSGLGEKLF
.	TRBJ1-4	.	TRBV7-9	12	ASSFAGPNEKLF
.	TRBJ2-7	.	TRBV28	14	ASSFEYPGPGYEQY
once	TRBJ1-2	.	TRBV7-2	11	ASSMGRNYGYT
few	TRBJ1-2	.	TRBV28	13	ASSFRNRVNYGYT
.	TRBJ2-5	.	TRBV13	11	ASSLGVQETQY
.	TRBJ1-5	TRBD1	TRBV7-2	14	ASSVQTRDRGQPQH
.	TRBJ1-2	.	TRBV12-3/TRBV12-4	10	ASTLGGYGYT
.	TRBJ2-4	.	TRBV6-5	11	ASSSLVKNIQY
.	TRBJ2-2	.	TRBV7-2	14	ASSPGTPRGTGELF
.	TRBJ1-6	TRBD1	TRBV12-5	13	ASGSGTGNNSPLH
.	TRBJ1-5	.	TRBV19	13	ASSTQISAGQPQH
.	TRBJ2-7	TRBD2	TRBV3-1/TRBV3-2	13	ASSPGLAGTYEQY
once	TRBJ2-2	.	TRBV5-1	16	ASSLSAGLAALTGELF
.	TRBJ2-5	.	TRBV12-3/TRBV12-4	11	ASSQRGPETQY
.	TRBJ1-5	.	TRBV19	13	ASKTQGSSHQPQH
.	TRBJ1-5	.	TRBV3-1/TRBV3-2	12	ASSQGGFNQPQH
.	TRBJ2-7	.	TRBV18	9	ASSPGYEQY
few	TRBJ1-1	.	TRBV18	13	ASSLHSGGWTEAF
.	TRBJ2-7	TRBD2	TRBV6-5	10	ASSLGLYEQY
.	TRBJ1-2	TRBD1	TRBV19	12	ASSRGQGANGYT
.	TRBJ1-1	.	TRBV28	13	ASSNGGFWNTEAF
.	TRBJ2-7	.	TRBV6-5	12	ASRDPRGGYEQY
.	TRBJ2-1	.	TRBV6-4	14	ASSDSLRPGYNEQF
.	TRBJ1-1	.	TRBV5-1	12	ASSLGTQNTEAF
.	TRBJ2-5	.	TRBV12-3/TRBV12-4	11	ASSLLGGETQY
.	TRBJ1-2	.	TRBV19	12	ASTRAGPNYGYT
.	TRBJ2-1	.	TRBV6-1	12	ASSEGPTYNEQF
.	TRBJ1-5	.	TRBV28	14	ASSRRGLDSNQPQH
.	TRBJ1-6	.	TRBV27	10	ASSLIGSPLH
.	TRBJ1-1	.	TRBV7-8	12	ASSPRVPVGEAF
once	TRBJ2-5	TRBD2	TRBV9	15	ASSVAPTSGAGETQY
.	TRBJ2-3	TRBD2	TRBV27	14	ASSLYSSGGTDTQY
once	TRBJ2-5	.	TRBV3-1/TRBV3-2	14	ASSQGLAGRKETQY
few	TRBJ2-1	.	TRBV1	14	TSSLILAEKYNEQF
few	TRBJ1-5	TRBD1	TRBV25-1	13	ASSAGQGPYQPQH
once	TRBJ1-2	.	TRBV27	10	ATRQAVGGYT
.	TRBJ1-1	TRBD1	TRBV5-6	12	ASSLEGASTEAF
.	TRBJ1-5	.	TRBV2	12	ASSAGNPNQPQH
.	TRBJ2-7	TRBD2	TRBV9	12	ASSAGGGPYEQY
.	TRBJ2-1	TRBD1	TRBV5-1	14	ASSLQGQGAYNEQF
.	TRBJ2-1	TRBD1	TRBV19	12	ASSIGTGWYEQF
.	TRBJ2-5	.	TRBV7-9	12	ASSSIKDQETQY
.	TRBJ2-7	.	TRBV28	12	ASKSPDKAYEQY
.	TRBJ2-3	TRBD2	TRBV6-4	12	ASSEGLAGDTQY
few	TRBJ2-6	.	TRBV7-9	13	ASSFPDTGANVLT
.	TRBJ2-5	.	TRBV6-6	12	ASSFGATQETQY
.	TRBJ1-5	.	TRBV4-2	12	ASSPYRVGQPQH
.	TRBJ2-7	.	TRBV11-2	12	ASSLGAGGYEQY
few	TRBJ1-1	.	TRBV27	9	ASSRGAEAF
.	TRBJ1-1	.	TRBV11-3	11	ASSFWMNTEAF
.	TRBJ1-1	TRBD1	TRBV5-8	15	ASSQTGGGGRNTEAF
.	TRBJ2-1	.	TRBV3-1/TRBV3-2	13	ASSPRGDSYNEQF
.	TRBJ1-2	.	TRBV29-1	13	SVEDVGREAYGYT
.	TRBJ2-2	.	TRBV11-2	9	ASSAAGELF
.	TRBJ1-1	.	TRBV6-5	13	ASSYSRAENTEAF
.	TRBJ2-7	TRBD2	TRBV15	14	ATSGLLAGVRYEQY
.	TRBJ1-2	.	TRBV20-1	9	SGRGVDGYT
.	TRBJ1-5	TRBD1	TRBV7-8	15	ASSLLQGVLSNQPQH